Listed here are 21 T cell receptor beta chains from one sample, sequenced in a study of blood T cell repertoires in COVID-19. Produced via immunoSEQ multiplex PCR; TCRdb's table is partial and in-frame only. Here the sample spans about 190,000 clones, less than 90% being singletons. Specimen: peripheral blood. These receptor sequences come from a man under 40 with acute or convalescent COVID-19.

On this clone itself: The junction departs from the called germline gene at one end, perhaps through a read error. V usage is TRBV16 and J usage is TRBJ2-7, with TRBD1 as a possible D gene (5 bases). Germline CDR1 reads KGHSY; CDR2 reads FQNENV. CDR3 length: 12 residues. DNA of the CDR3: TGTGCCAGCAGCCGGACATCCTCCGAGCAGTACTTC. Its protein is CASSRTSSEQYF.

The chain links TRBV6-2 or TRBV6-3 to TRBJ2-5, with TRBD2 matching 12 bases. The V gene end was trimmed by 0 bases and the J gene end by 1 base; junction bases not matched to a gene: 9. The CDR3 covers 19 residues. The germline V gene has CDR1 MNHEY and CDR2 SVGEGT. The CDR3 DNA reads TGTGCCAGCAGTTACTCGAGACTGCGGGGACTAGCGGGCCAAGAGACCCAGTACTTC. It is translated as CASSYSRLRGLAGQETQYF.

The chain carries TRBV2 and TRBJ2-1; TRBD2 aligns across 9 bases. The germline gives CDR1 SNHLY, CDR2 FYNNEI. V lost 6 bases to trimming and J lost 5 bases; unmatched junction nucleotides: 11. The CDR3 totals 16 residues. CDR3 region: CASRDWTSERNNEQFF. The DNA for the CDR3 is TGTGCCAGCAGGGATTGGACTAGCGAGCGAAACAATGAGCAGTTCTTC.

The rearrangement links TRBV19 to TRBJ1-2, with no clear D. Per germline, CDR1 LNHDA and CDR2 SQIVND (reference sequence). V shed 7 bases and J shed 10 bases, with 25 bases lying between them. CDR3 size: 15 residues. The CDR3 DNA is TGTGCCAGTACGTGGAGGTTGGGGAGCACTGACTTCTACACCTTC. It codes for CASTWRLGSTDFYTF.

The J gene is TRBJ1-2, the V gene TRBV9; TRBD1 is a possible D gene (6 bases). This CDR3 contains 14 residues. Trimming shortened V by 1 base and J by 8 bases, and 15 bases separated the two germline ends. Germline lookup yields CDR1 SGDLS and CDR2 YYNGEE. CDR3 coding DNA: TGTGCCAGCAGCGTATCAGGGGAAGCAAAGGGCTACACCTTC. Translating gives CASSVSGEAKGYTF.

The rearrangement links TRBV5-1 to TRBJ2-7, with TRBD2 as a possible D gene (5 bases). Germline V gene sequence: CDR1 SGHRS, CDR2 YFSETQ. The CDR3 length is 17 residues. V lost 0 bases, J lost 0 bases, and 16 bases lay in between. CDR3 region: CASSLGGARFSSYEQYF. In DNA form, the CDR3 reads TGCGCCAGCAGCTTGGGGGGAGCAAGATTTAGCTCCTACGAGCAGTACTTC. The entire variable domain, with the rest obtained from reference TRBV5-1 and TRBJ2-7, is as follows: KAGVTQTPRYLIKTRGQQVTLSCSPISGHRSVSWYQQTPGQGLQFLFEYFSETQRNKGNFPGRFSGRQFSNSRSEMNVSTLELGDSALYLCASSLGGARFSSYEQYFGPGTRLTVT.

This clone was observed a few times. The chain employs TRBV18 and TRBJ2-5, with D possibly being TRBD2 (5 bases). Germline loops: CDR1 KGHSH, CDR2 LQKENI. Trimming pared 4 bases from V and 5 bases from J, leaving 17 bases between. The CDR3 sequence is 15 residues long. The CDR3 reads CASSLRVTPGETQYF. Written as DNA, the CDR3 is TGTGCCAGCTCACTGCGGGTCACCCCGGGGGAGACCCAGTACTTC. Supplemented by reference TRBV18 and TRBJ2-5, the full variable domain reads NAGVMQNPRHLVRRRGQEARLRCSPMKGHSHVYWYRQLPEEGLKFMVYLQKENIIDESGMPKERFSAEFPKEGPSILRIQQVVRGDSAAYFCASSLRVTPGETQYFGPGTRLLVL.

The genes are TRBV11-3 and TRBJ2-6; the D is unclear. The V and J ends lost 5 bases and 11 bases respectively, with 10 bases between them. The germline gives CDR1 SGHNT, CDR2 YENEEA. This CDR3 is built from 12 residues. The CDR3 coding sequence is TGTGCCAGCAGCCCAAGCAACGACGTCCTGACTTTC. It yields the protein CASSPSNDVLTF.

This clone occurred once. This sequence joins TRBV27 and TRBJ1-6; 9 positions agree with TRBD1. Trimming cost V 6 bases and J 7 bases; bases outside gene matches: 4. This CDR3 has 14 amino acids. CDR1 and CDR2 from the germline V gene are MNHEY and SMNVEV (reference sequence). The CDR3 loop reads CASSKDRGNSPLHF. CDR3 nucleotide sequence: TGTGCCAGCAGCAAGGACAGGGGAAATTCACCCCTCCACTTT.

The chain employs TRBV10-3 and TRBJ2-5; D is perhaps TRBD1 (5 bases). CDR1 is ENHRY, CDR2 SYGVKD, per germline. Trimming removed 10 bases from V and 5 bases from J, with 11 bases in between. The CDR3 sequence is 11 residues long. The CDR3 loop is CATRGAETQYF. As DNA, the CDR3 is TGTGCCACTAGGGGTGCGGAGACCCAGTACTTC.

The chain combines TRBV28 with TRBJ2-7; 11 nucleotides agree with TRBD2. Germline-derived CDR1 and CDR2 are MDHEN and SYDVKM. Germline trimming cut 10 bases from V and 8 bases from J; bases unmatched to any gene: 13. CDR3 length equals 14 residues. The CDR3 reads CAISYPTSGSKQYF. The CDR3 DNA reads as TGTGCCATCTCGTACCCTACTAGCGGGAGTAAGCAGTACTTC.

This chain links TRBV19 with TRBJ2-1; D is possibly TRBD1 (6 bases). Germline V gene data show CDR1 as LNHDA and CDR2 as SQIVND (reference sequence). Between the trimmed V and J ends, which lost 7 bases and 6 bases, there was a span of 16 bases. The CDR3 runs 14 residues. As DNA, the CDR3 is TGTGCCAGTAAGGGGGAGAGGTTGATCAATGAGCAGTTCTTC. Translation: CASKGERLINEQFF.

The gene calls are TRBV3-1 (or the pseudogene TRBV3-2) and TRBJ1-1; D gene ambiguous. The CDR3 is 15 residues long. Germline V lookup: CDR1 LGHDT, CDR2 YNNKEL (reference sequence). Trimming removed 1 base at V and 4 bases at J, with 13 bases between. The CDR3 DNA sequence: TGTGCCAGCAGCCAAGGGAGAGGGCGGGGCACTGAAGCTTTCTTT. Amino acid sequence: CASSQGRGRGTEAFF.

The rearrangement joins TRBV6-5 to TRBJ1-2, with 8 bases matching TRBD1. Per germline, CDR1 MNHEY and CDR2 SVGAGI. The CDR3 has 16 residues. The V and J ends lost 2 bases and 0 bases, in that order; junction bases with no gene match: 5. Written as DNA, the CDR3 is TGTGCCAGCAGTTACACTTGGGACAGGCCTAACTATGGCTACACCTTC. Protein product: CASSYTWDRPNYGYTF.

V gene TRBV2 combines with J gene TRBJ1-2; perhaps TRBD1 as D (6 bases). From germline, CDR1 is SNHLY and CDR2 FYNNEI. CDR3 length equals 12 residues. V lost 7 bases and J 8 bases, leaving 14 bases between the germline ends. The CDR3 nucleotides read TGTGCCAGCACCGAGCCCCAGGGGGGCTACACCTTC. Protein sequence: CASTEPQGGYTF.

This rearrangement joins TRBV13 to TRBJ1-2, with 7 bases lining up with TRBD1. The CDR3 contains 14 residues. V was pared by 1 base and J by 4 bases, with 3 bases of the junction left unmatched. From germline, CDR1 is PRHDT and CDR2 FYEKMQ (reference sequence). CDR3 nucleotide sequence: TGTGCCAGCAGCTTAGTACAGGGGTCCTATGGCTACACCTTC. This sequence encodes CASSLVQGSYGYTF.

This sequence joins TRBV7-8 and TRBJ2-2; no reliable D call. Germline CDR1 is SGHVS and CDR2 is FQNEAQ. This CDR3 has 13 residues. The CDR3 reads CALLPLSTGELFF. The CDR3 DNA reads TGTGCGCTACTACCACTGAGTACCGGGGAGCTGTTTTTT. Based on the CDR3 plus reference TRBV7-8 and TRBJ2-2, the full variable domain is GAGVSQSPRYKVAKRGQDVALRCDPISGHVSLFWYQQALGQGPEFLTYFQNEAQLDKSGLPSDRFFAERPEGSVSTLKIQRTQQEDSAVYLCALLPLSTGELFFGEGSRLTVL.

J is TRBJ2-7 and V is TRBV4-2; TRBD1 matches at 8 bases. V was clipped by 0 bases and J by 1 base; unmatched bases: 5. CDR1 and CDR2 (germline): LGHNA, YNFKEQ. The CDR3 spans 16 residues. DNA for the CDR3: TGTGCCAGCAGCCAAGATGGGCAGGGGGCTTCCTACGAGCAGTACTTC. Translation gives CASSQDGQGASYEQYF.

This CDR3 is CASSPGHGYTF. Written as DNA, the CDR3 is TGTGCCAGCAGTCCAGGTCATGGCTACACCTTC. J is TRBJ1-2 and V is TRBV27; D remains unclear. CDR1 and CDR2 from the germline V gene are MNHEY and SMNVEV (reference sequence). Trimming left V 5 bases short and J 6 bases short, with 7 bases between. The CDR3 has 11 amino acids.

This clone was observed a few times. This chain joins TRBV4-1 and TRBJ2-3, with D perhaps TRBD2 (6 bases). Looked up from germline, CDR1 is MGHRA and CDR2 is YSYEKL. The CDR3 sequence is 15 residues long. Trimming took off 2 bases at V and 1 base at J, with 10 bases between the two ends. CDR3: CASSQFSSGTDTQYF. The CDR3 nucleotides read TGCGCCAGCAGCCAATTCTCTAGCGGCACAGATACGCAGTATTTT.

The J gene is TRBJ2-7, the V gene TRBV29-1, with D possibly being TRBD2 (5 bases). Trimming cost V 7 bases and J 6 bases, with 10 bases left between them. Germline V CDR1 and CDR2: SQVTM, ANQGSEA. The CDR3 extends over 10 amino acids. CDR3 region: CSAGVGEQYF. As DNA, the CDR3 is TGCAGCGCCGGGGTCGGCGAGCAGTACTTC.